This T cell receptor (beta chain) was captured by sequencing in a study of OX40 agonist ivuxolimab in advanced cancers. In terms of the full investigation: Ivuxolimab was an agonistic, fully human IgG2 monoclonal antibody directed against OX40 (CD134), a costimulatory receptor. Intravenous ivuxolimab was administered to patients every 2 weeks at six dose levels: 0.01, 0.1, 0.3, 1.5, 3 and 10 mg/kg. Of the approximately 50 dose-escalation patients, hepatocellular carcinoma was present in approximately 20, melanoma in around 15, renal cell carcinoma in 9 and head and neck cancer in 9. The dose-escalation cohort was approximately 83% male with a mean age of about 60 years, ranging from roughly 20 to 85. Prior anti-PD-1, anti-PD-L1 or anti-CTLA-4 therapy was permitted, and about two fifths of dose-escalation patients had received checkpoint inhibitors. Partial responses occurred in three dose-escalation patients: two with cutaneous melanoma and one with hepatocellular carcinoma. Peripheral TCRbeta sequencing aimed to test whether ivuxolimab altered TCR sequence diversity and caused clonal T-cell expansion. The paper covers the monotherapy dose-escalation part of the phase I ivuxolimab trial, which included N of about 51 patients.

Patients with autoimmune disease history or receiving systemic immunosuppression were excluded from the trial. In every dose cohort, peripheral blood was drawn for TCR sequencing at baseline, cycle 4 day 1, and cycle 7 day 1. Samples were obtained from an open-label, multicenter, first-in-human phase I dose-escalation trial of ivuxolimab. Adults with locally advanced or metastatic head and neck squamous cell, hepatocellular, melanoma or renal cell carcinoma were enrolled in the trial. Before TCR sequencing, CD4+ and CD8+ T cells were separately sorted from peripheral blood. A note on this clone: Its antigen has not been determined. No qualities accompany the bases; no much larger clone lies one base away.

For sequencing of the TCRbeta CDR3 region, genomic DNA was extracted from the sorted cells. The immunoSEQ Assay was used for sequencing of TCRbeta CDR3 regions. TCRdb provides this immuneACCESS table in a form limited to in-frame rearrangements. Some clones are lacking; in checked studies, under half of them reflect an unresolved V gene, and why the rest are absent is not known. This sample has fewer than 90,000 clones in its table, and 85% to 95% of those were observed once. The ten largest clonotypes hold 6.2% of the sample. The CDR3 sequence holds 14 residues, the cysteine and phenylalanine included. Of the read, only the CDR3 DNA is kept; its 42 bases are in frame from base 1. The germline V gene (reference sequence) provides CDR1 MNHEY and CDR2 SMNVEV. The V end loses 2 bases and the J end loses 4 bases, and a stretch of 8 bases separates them. What the authors observed across the whole study: Partial responders in the 0.1-3.0 mg/kg groups had among the lowest normalized peripheral clonal expansion, especially among CD8+ T cells. Low levels of normalized T-cell clonal expansion were also seen in some patients who did not respond. Clonal expansion of both CD4+ and CD8+ blood T cells was observed from baseline to week 6 at doses 0.1 to 3.0 mg/kg. Antigen specificity was not determined for the clonally expanded peripheral T cells. On average, CD8+ T cells showed more expanded clones than CD4+ T cells after ivuxolimab.

This clonotype originated in an adult with an advanced solid tumor such as melanoma, head and neck, liver or kidney cancer. The chain couples TRBV27 to TRBJ1-4, and possibly TRBD1, on 5 matching bases. The sequencing used CD4+ or CD8+ T cells sorted from blood, collected in a trial of the OX40 agonist ivuxolimab. CDR3 reads: CASSLGGINEKLFF. The base sequence is TGTGCCAGCAGTTTAGGGGGTATTAATGAAAAACTGTTTTTT. Full variable domain (CDR3 extended with the reference TRBV27 and TRBJ1-4 proteins): EAQVTQNPRYLITVTGKKLTVTCSQNMNHEYMSWYRQDPGLGLRQIYYSMNVEVTDKGDVPEGYKVSRKEKRNFPLILESPSPNQTSLYFCASSLGGINEKLFFGSGTQLSVL.